These T cell receptor beta chains were read from a single sample in a study of shared clonotypes between healthy human individuals. Generated by immunoSEQ multiplex PCR, the TCRdb table keeps only in-frame clones and is missing some. There are 1 million to 1.3 million clones in the sample; approximately 78% occur only once, and around 0.6% lies in the top ten. Sequencing was done on a sample of memory CD4+ T cells from PBMCs. The receptors here all came from a man aged 18 to 30 in good health. Some clones in this sample may be carry-over from other donors' samples. The CDR3 runs from the conserved cysteine through the conserved F or W. A D gene is named only where the DNA matches it firmly. The size field is filled for only some rows; it gives once, few, many or a size class.

v_gene: TRBV20-1
j_gene: TRBJ2-3
abundance: NA
d_gene: TRBD2
CDR3aa: CSAGRGDTQYF
CDR3nt: TGCAGTGCGGGGAGGGGAGATACGCAGTATTTT

v_gene: TRBV19
j_gene: TRBJ2-7
abundance: NA
d_gene: NA
CDR3aa: CASSRTPNYEQYF
CDR3nt: TGTGCCAGTAGTCGGACCCCCAACTACGAGCAGTACTTC

v_gene: TRBV7-2
j_gene: TRBJ1-5
abundance: NA
d_gene: TRBD1
CDR3aa: CASSLGTGNQPQHF
CDR3nt: TGTGCCAGCAGCTTAGGGACAGGGAATCAGCCCCAGCATTTT

v_gene: TRBV28
j_gene: TRBJ2-2
abundance: few
d_gene: NA
CDR3aa: CASSHDGPNTGELFF
CDR3nt: TGTGCCAGCAGCCATGACGGGCCAAACACCGGGGAGCTGTTTTTT

v_gene: TRBV2
j_gene: TRBJ2-5
abundance: once
d_gene: TRBD1
CDR3aa: CASSGGQGETQYF
CDR3nt: TGTGCCAGCAGTGGAGGACAGGGAGAGACCCAGTACTTC

v_gene: TRBV4-3
j_gene: TRBJ2-1
abundance: NA
d_gene: TRBD1
CDR3aa: CASSQDPGQEYNEQFF
CDR3nt: TGCGCCAGCAGCCAAGACCCGGGACAGGAATACAATGAGCAGTTCTTC

v_gene: TRBV6-1
j_gene: TRBJ1-1
abundance: NA
d_gene: NA
CDR3aa: CASSEALLGNTEAFF
CDR3nt: TGTGCCAGCAGTGAAGCGCTATTAGGTAACACTGAAGCTTTCTTT

v_gene: TRBV30
j_gene: TRBJ1-2
abundance: NA
d_gene: TRBD1
CDR3aa: CAWRGTGRRGYTF
CDR3nt: TGTGCCTGGAGAGGGACAGGGCGTAGGGGCTACACCTTC

v_gene: TRBV6-4
j_gene: TRBJ2-3
abundance: few
d_gene: TRBD2
CDR3aa: CASSDRLAGGIDTQYF
CDR3nt: TGTGCCAGCAGTGACAGACTAGCGGGAGGAATAGATACGCAGTATTTT

v_gene: TRBV2
j_gene: TRBJ1-3
abundance: NA
d_gene: NA
CDR3aa: CASSRDRWSGNTIYF
CDR3nt: TGTGCCAGCAGTCGTGACAGGTGGAGTGGAAACACCATATATTTT

v_gene: TRBV2
j_gene: TRBJ2-7
abundance: NA
d_gene: NA
CDR3aa: CASSEEQGTSSGQTYEQYF
CDR3nt: TGTGCCAGCAGTGAAGAACAGGGGACGTCTAGCGGGCAAACCTACGAGCAGTACTTC

v_gene: TRBV5-6
j_gene: TRBJ1-2
abundance: many
d_gene: NA
CDR3aa: CASNLNRANYGYTF
CDR3nt: TGTGCCAGCAACCTCAATAGAGCTAACTATGGCTACACCTTC

v_gene: TRBV6-1
j_gene: TRBJ2-4
abundance: NA
d_gene: NA
CDR3aa: CASRHRLAHF
CDR3nt: TGTGCCAGCAGACATCGACTCGCCCACTTC

v_gene: TRBV15
j_gene: TRBJ2-2
abundance: NA
d_gene: NA
CDR3aa: CATSRNLGRELFF
CDR3nt: TGTGCCACCAGCAGGAACCTGGGGCGGGAGCTGTTTTTT

v_gene: TRBV5-8
j_gene: TRBJ2-7
abundance: NA
d_gene: NA
CDR3aa: CASSFPGGTGSYEQYF
CDR3nt: TGTGCCAGCAGCTTCCCGGGAGGGACAGGCTCTTACGAGCAGTACTTC